What follows describes a single T cell receptor (beta chain). The antigen remains unidentified. Conversion of TCR transcripts into cDNA relied on 5'RACE template switching, which added a universal primer site and UMIs. In TCRdb, the 5' RACE reads were re-called with MiXCR into one record per CDR3 protein. The sample includes hundreds of thousands of distinct CDR3 sequences, approximately 15% seen only once; the top ten take more than 13%. This CDR3 is 19 amino acids long. Trimming removed 4 bases from V and 4 bases from J; junction bases left unmatched: 19. The entry originates in a study of T cells after yellow fever vaccination. In the study overall: For low cell numbers, libraries were made with SMART-Seq v4 Ultra Low Input.

Study-wide points: Weaker in magnitude, the secondary response showed a faster peak on day 5 versus 15. Most clones from primary vaccination resurfaced after the booster (about 96% CD4, 88% CD8).

Sequenced material: PBMCs, taken on the day of the yellow fever booster vaccination. The chain links TRBV12-3 or TRBV12-4 to TRBJ2-1, with 7 bases that match TRBD2. This clonotype originated in a man aged 25 to 40 who received the YFV17D yellow fever vaccine. The CDR3, as DNA: TGTGCCAGCAGTTCACCGGGACTATCTGCCTTTTCCCTATACAATGAGCAGTTCTTC. The encoded protein is CASSSPGLSAFSLYNEQFF.